The 20 T cell receptor beta chains in this list originate from one sample, sequenced in a study of blood T cell repertoires in COVID-19 (dated by TCRdb to about 2020). Library preparation was by the immunoSEQ multiplex PCR assay. Not all clones reach the TCRdb copy of this immuneACCESS table, which keeps in-frame sequences only. Checked studies attribute under half of the gap to unresolved V genes and leave the rest unexplained. This sample has more than 150,000 clones in its table, and about 85% of those were observed once. The top ten constitute 9.8% of the sample. Sequencing used peripheral blood. The receptors here all came from a woman over 75 with acute or convalescent COVID-19.

This chain joins TRBV7-9 and TRBJ1-4, with 10 bases identical to TRBD1. Germline loops: CDR1 SEHNR, CDR2 FQNEAQ (reference sequence). V trimming: 5 bases; J trimming: 7 bases; junction bases outside the gene matches: 13. The CDR3 is made up of 17 amino acids. The CDR3 coding sequence is TGTGCCAGCAGCGTTACCACCCCGGGACAGGGGATTGAAAAACTGTTTTTT. Amino acid sequence: CASSVTTPGQGIEKLFF.

The J gene is TRBJ2-5, the V gene TRBV19; 10 bases map to TRBD1. Germline V CDR1 and CDR2: LNHDA, SQIVND (reference sequence). V trimming: 5 bases; J trimming: 3 bases; junction bases outside the gene matches: 6. The CDR3 is made up of 15 amino acids. CDR3 sequence reads: CASSALGQGEETQYF. Written as DNA, the CDR3 is TGTGCCAGTAGTGCACTTGGACAGGGGGAAGAGACCCAGTACTTC.

The gene calls are TRBV5-5 and TRBJ2-3; 10 bases align to TRBD2. This CDR3 has 15 amino acids. CDR1 and CDR2 (germline): SGHKS, YYEKEE (reference sequence). Trimming took 2 bases from V and 9 from J; bases not matched to a gene: 9. DNA for the CDR3: TGTGCCAGCAGCTTCCTTACTAGCGGGGCTGCCACGCAGTATTTT. Protein product: CASSFLTSGAATQYF.

V gene TRBV5-1 combines with J gene TRBJ2-1; 7 positions match TRBD1. Trimming at V came to 2 bases and at J to 4 bases, leaving 3 bases not matched to a gene. Germline-derived CDR1 and CDR2 are SGHRS and YFSETQ. This CDR3 has 14 residues. CDR3 sequence: CASSFRGIYNEQFF. The CDR3 DNA reads as TGCGCCAGCAGCTTCAGGGGGATTTACAATGAGCAGTTCTTC.

As for this clone: The junction shows a germline mismatch at one end, possibly a read error. The chain joins TRBV19 to TRBJ2-5; a possible D gene is TRBD2 (6 bases). The CDR3 is made up of 15 amino acids. Germline CDR1 LNHDA, CDR2 SQIVND (reference sequence). The CDR3 DNA reads TGTGCCAGTAGCATAGCCGGGACTCGCCAAGAGACCCAGTACTTC. Encoded protein: CASSIAGTRQETQYF.

The V gene is TRBV3-1 (or the pseudogene TRBV3-2), the J gene TRBJ1-1, with D maybe TRBD1 (6 bases). Per germline, CDR1 LGHDT and CDR2 YNNKEL (reference sequence). This CDR3 has 14 residues. The V end was cut by 7 bases, the J end by 2 bases, with 14 bases between. The CDR3 protein is CASISGAFNTEAFF. The DNA for the CDR3 is TGTGCCAGCATCTCAGGGGCTTTTAACACTGAAGCTTTCTTT.

The chain joins TRBV19 to TRBJ1-6; 9 bases agree with TRBD1. The CDR3 spans 16 residues. Germline loops: CDR1 LNHDA, CDR2 SQIVND (reference sequence). Losses at the gene ends were 1 base for V and 10 bases for J; bases not matched to a gene: 8. The CDR3 region is CASSIGQGDARSPLHF. In nucleotides, the CDR3 is TGTGCCAGTAGTATAGGACAGGGGGATGCGCGGTCACCCCTCCACTTT.

This rearrangement joins TRBV7-2 to TRBJ2-5, with 7 bases matching TRBD2. V lost 7 bases and J lost 1; bases outside the gene matches: 9. Germline V gene lookup returns CDR1 SGHTA and CDR2 FQGNSA. The CDR3 extends over 15 amino acids. CDR3 DNA: TGTGCCAGCATCTCCAGGGCGGGGGTCCAAGAGACCCAGTACTTC. Its protein product is CASISRAGVQETQYF. Full variable domain (outside the CDR3, taken from reference TRBV7-2 and TRBJ2-5): GAGVSQSPSNKVTEKGKDVELRCDPISGHTALYWYRQSLGQGLEFLIYFQGNSAPDKSGLPSDRFSAERTGGSVSTLTIQRTQQEDSAVYLCASISRAGVQETQYFGPGTRLLVL.

This clone was seen a handful of times. This sequence joins TRBV6-4 and TRBJ1-5; 8 bases agree with TRBD1. Trimming cost V 11 bases and J 8 bases; bases outside gene matches: 20. CDR1 is MRHNA and CDR2 is SNTAGT in the germline V gene. This CDR3 is built from 16 residues. The CDR3 region is CALTQGQTGGKEPQHF. CDR3 nucleotide sequence: TGTGCCTTAACTCAGGGGCAAACAGGGGGTAAGGAGCCCCAGCATTTT.

The chain recombines TRBV2 with TRBJ2-3; the D gene is possibly TRBD2 (7 bases). With 1 base removed from V and 0 bases from J, the gap between germline ends came to 11 bases. The length of the CDR3 is 16 residues. The germline V gene has CDR1 SNHLY and CDR2 FYNNEI. The CDR3 loop reads CASSEEGGFSTDTQYF. The CDR3 region has the DNA TGTGCCAGCAGTGAAGAGGGGGGGTTCAGCACAGATACGCAGTATTTT.

This chain uses TRBV9 with TRBJ1-6, with TRBD1 as a possible D gene (5 bases). The germline V gene has CDR1 SGDLS and CDR2 YYNGEE. The CDR3 spans 15 residues. The V gene lost 1 base and the J gene lost 6 bases, with 11 bases spanning the gap. CDR3 DNA: TGTGCCAGCAGCGTATCGGACATGGCTAATTCACCCCTCCACTTT. Protein sequence: CASSVSDMANSPLHF.

The rearrangement joins TRBV30 to TRBJ1-1; D gene ambiguous. Per the germline V gene, CDR1 is GTSNPN and CDR2 is SVGIG (reference sequence). Trimming took 0 bases from V and 3 from J, leaving 5 bases between them. The CDR3 has 12 amino acids. The CDR3 loop reads CAWSVGDTEAFF. Here the CDR3 DNA reads TGTGCCTGGAGTGTAGGAGACACTGAAGCTTTCTTT.

J is TRBJ2-7 and V is TRBV7-2; 12 nucleotides align to TRBD2. CDR3 length: 15 amino acids. Germline CDR1 reads SGHTA; CDR2 reads FQGNSA. J was trimmed by 3 bases and V by 1 base; bases with no gene match: 1. CDR3 bases: TGTGCCAGCAGCTTAGGGGGACTAGCGGGCTACGAGCAGTACTTC. It translates to CASSLGGLAGYEQYF.

The chain uses TRBV27 and TRBJ1-3; 7 positions match TRBD1. Trimming cost V 4 bases and J 4 bases; bases outside gene matches: 4. CDR1 and CDR2 (germline): MNHEY, SMNVEV (reference sequence). The CDR3 has 14 residues. CDR3 sequence (DNA): TGTGCCAGCAGTTCACAGGGGCCAGGAAACACCATATATTTT. Its protein product is CASSSQGPGNTIYF.

This rearrangement joins TRBV19 to TRBJ2-1, with 8 bases fitting TRBD2. V lost 10 bases, J lost 7 bases, and 9 bases stayed unmatched. This CDR3 has 13 amino acids. Germline V gene lookup returns CDR1 LNHDA and CDR2 SQIVND (reference sequence). CDR3 nucleotides: TGTGCCACCGGGGGGGGACTACTTAATGAGCAGTTCTTC. Translated: CATGGGLLNEQFF.

The rearrangement joins TRBV28 to TRBJ2-1; 8 positions match TRBD2. Germline V lookup: CDR1 MDHEN, CDR2 SYDVKM. J gave up 8 bases and V 8 bases, and 8 bases lay outside the gene matches. This CDR3 contains 13 residues. The CDR3 sequence: CASAGGPRDEQFF. CDR3 nucleotide sequence: TGTGCCAGCGCGGGGGGCCCCCGAGATGAGCAGTTCTTC. Drawing the rest from reference TRBV28 and TRBJ2-1, the complete variable domain is DVKVTQSSRYLVKRTGEKVFLECVQDMDHENMFWYRQDPGLGLRLIYFSYDVKMKEKGDIPEGYSVSREKKERFSLILESASTNQTSMYLCASAGGPRDEQFFGPGTRLTVL.

The chain joins TRBV10-1 to TRBJ1-2, with D hard to call. Germline V gene sequence: CDR1 WNHNN, CDR2 SYGVQD (reference sequence). This CDR3 spans 10 amino acids. The V end lost 6 bases, the J end lost 8 bases, and 7 bases lay between the germline ends. CDR3 region: CASRAGGYTF. Here the CDR3 DNA reads TGCGCCAGCAGAGCCGGGGGCTACACCTTC.

J is TRBJ2-7 and V is TRBV10-3, with 8 nucleotides matching TRBD1. Germline CDR1 is ENHRY and CDR2 is SYGVKD. This CDR3 comprises 14 residues. J was trimmed by 2 bases and V by 6 bases; bases with no gene match: 6. In nucleotides, the CDR3 is TGTGCCATCAGGAGTGGGACAGGTCCCTACGAGCAGTACTTC. Protein sequence: CAIRSGTGPYEQYF.

This chain connects TRBV9 to TRBJ1-2; TRBD1 might be the D (5 bases). The ends were cut back, 3 bases at V and 13 bases at J, with 19 bases in the middle. Germline V CDR1 and CDR2: SGDLS, YYNGEE. CDR3 size: 13 residues. As DNA, the CDR3 is TGTGCCAGCAGCGCCGCGGTGGGGGGTCACATCACCTTC. Protein product: CASSAAVGGHITF.

The rearrangement uses TRBV27 and TRBJ2-7, with 7 positions matching TRBD1. The CDR3 spans 16 residues. The germline gives CDR1 MNHEY, CDR2 SMNVEV (reference sequence). Germline trimming cut 5 bases from V and 1 base from J; bases unmatched to any gene: 11. CDR3 protein: CASSGKPGQYSYEQYF. The CDR3 DNA sequence: TGTGCCAGCAGTGGCAAGCCGGGACAGTATTCCTACGAGCAGTACTTC.